This T cell receptor (beta chain) was profiled in a study of cytomegalovirus exposure and HLA in healthy donors. General observations from the study: Among TCR beta chains of equal frequency, HLA-associated ones were more clonally expanded in a later analysis.

About this clone: Its antigen is not identified.

Primers: 60 Vbeta forward and 13 Jbeta reverse. Repertoires were generated with immunoSEQ multiplex PCR, while TCRdb's copy carries only in-frame clones and drops some. The repertoire consists of tens of thousands of clones, with around 72% occurring once and the leading ten covering 3.4%. The CDR3 loop spans 17 amino acids. Germline CDR1 is SGHNT and CDR2 is YENEEA. Trimming pared 4 bases from V and 0 bases from J, leaving 16 bases between. The specimen sequenced was PBMCs. The chain is built from TRBV11-3 and TRBJ2-4, with a weak D call TRBD2 (5 bases). The origin of this receptor is a woman in her 30s in good health and CMV-seronegative. The CDR3 loop reads CASSSPFGNVAKNIQYF. The CDR3 DNA is TGTGCCAGCAGCTCACCATTCGGGAACGTAGCCAAAAACATTCAGTACTTC.